The next 8 T cell receptor beta chains were all read from a single sample in a study of blood T cell repertoires in COVID-19. The assay was immunoSEQ multiplex PCR, and TCRdb's table has in-frame clones only and misses some. The repertoire consists of roughly 410,000 clones, with about 89% occurring once and the leading ten covering roughly 2.1%. Material for sequencing was peripheral blood. The receptors shown here come from an older woman with COVID-19, enrolled during active disease.

The chain couples TRBV28 to TRBJ1-3; 8 bases are a match to TRBD1. Unmatched junction bases numbered 13, after V lost 8 bases and J lost 7 bases. The CDR3 consists of 15 residues. Per the germline V gene, CDR1 is MDHEN and CDR2 is SYDVKM. CDR3 DNA: TGTGCCAGCGGCCTGCTAGGACAGGGCAGGAACACCATATATTTT. Encoded protein: CASGLLGQGRNTIYF.

The CDR3 nucleotides read TGTGCCAGCCTACTCGTTTCAGGTTGGGGCACAGATACGCAGTATTTT. Protein product: CASLLVSGWGTDTQYF. This chain links TRBV2 with TRBJ2-3; D remains ambiguous. V gave up 8 bases and J gave up 1 base, with 19 bases separating them. The CDR3 has 16 residues. The germline V gene has CDR1 SNHLY and CDR2 FYNNEI.

The chain joins TRBV28 to TRBJ2-1; 8 bases agree with TRBD2. The germline CDR1 and CDR2 sequences are MDHEN and SYDVKM. V shed 2 bases, J shed 3 bases, and the junction held 6 bases outside the gene matches. The CDR3 length is 16 residues. CDR3 in DNA: TGTGCCAGCAGTTTAAGCCCCGGGGGGGTCTACAATGAGCAGTTCTTC. It codes for CASSLSPGGVYNEQFF.

This chain joins TRBV24-1 and TRBJ2-2; the match to TRBD1 covers 11 bases. V was pared by 3 bases and J by 6 bases, with 2 bases of the junction left unmatched. CDR3 length: 15 amino acids. Germline V gene sequence: CDR1 KGHDR, CDR2 SFDVKD. CDR3 loop: CATSDPGQGAGELFF. CDR3 DNA sequence: TGTGCCACCAGTGATCCGGGACAGGGGGCCGGGGAGCTGTTTTTT.

V gene TRBV5-1 combines with J gene TRBJ2-7; no definite D call. Between the trimmed V and J ends, which lost 0 bases and 7 bases, there was a span of 14 bases. The germline V gene has CDR1 SGHRS and CDR2 YFSETQ. The CDR3 runs 14 residues. The CDR3 region is CASSLVPGLGEQYF. The CDR3 nucleotides read TGCGCCAGCAGCTTGGTTCCTGGGCTTGGGGAGCAGTACTTC.

J is TRBJ2-7 and V is TRBV5-6; 7 bases fit TRBD1. The germline V gene has CDR1 SGHDT and CDR2 YYEEEE. The CDR3 covers 13 residues. V was pared by 2 bases and J by 6 bases, with 5 bases of the junction left unmatched. The CDR3: CASSLQGRGEQYF. As DNA, the CDR3 is TGTGCCAGCAGCTTACAGGGGCGAGGCGAGCAGTACTTC.

This chain connects TRBV11-2 to TRBJ2-3, with 16 bases lining up with TRBD2. Unmatched junction bases numbered 4, after V lost 3 bases and J lost 4 bases. Per the germline V gene, CDR1 is SGHAT and CDR2 is FQNNGV. This CDR3 comprises 17 residues. The CDR3 is CASSLGLAGGQADTQYF. CDR3 sequence (DNA): TGTGCCAGCAGCTTGGGACTAGCGGGGGGGCAGGCAGATACGCAGTATTTT.

The chain's CDR3 is CASSQVGARTDTQYF. The CDR3 bases are TGTGCCAGCAGCCAAGTGGGGGCCCGCACAGATACGCAGTATTTT. V usage is TRBV3-1 (or the pseudogene TRBV3-2) and J usage is TRBJ2-3, with a possible D match to TRBD1 (6 bases). CDR3 length equals 15 residues. The germline V gene encodes CDR1 LGHDT and CDR2 YNNKEL (reference sequence). V was cut by 1 base and J by 1 base, with 9 bases left in between.